These T cell receptor beta chains were read from a single sample in a study of shared clonotypes between healthy human individuals. Clones were read by immunoSEQ multiplex PCR, and TCRdb kept only the in-frame ones, dropping some. The sample holds 450,000 to 600,000 clones; roughly 85% are singletons and the top ten take about 12%. The specimen was PBMCs. These receptors were obtained from a woman between 40 and 50 years old in good health. Some clones in this sample may be carry-over from other donors' samples. Both conserved end residues are part of each CDR3. The D gene is left open where the match is weak. Size tells how often a clone was seen (once, few, many) or the class of an expanded clone, and some rows leave it out.

clone size	D gene	V gene	J gene	CDR3 DNA	CDR3 protein
once	-	TRBV6-5	TRBJ1-1	TGTGCCAGCAGTTACTCAGGCGGTGAAGCTTTCTTT	CASSYSGGEAFF
-	TRBD1	TRBV5-4	TRBJ2-7	TGTGCCAGCAGCTTGGGGGTGCAGGCAGGGGGAAGCTCCTACGAGCAGTACTTC	CASSLGVQAGGSSYEQYF
-	TRBD2	TRBV19	TRBJ2-2	TGTGCCAGTAGGCCGGGACTAGCGGGACTCTCGAACACCGGGGAGCTGTTTTTT	CASRPGLAGLSNTGELFF
-	-	TRBV7-6	TRBJ1-1	TGTGCCAGCAGCTTAAATTTCGGGGTGAACACTGAAGCTTTCTTT	CASSLNFGVNTEAFF
few	-	TRBV29-1	TRBJ2-1	TGCAGCGTTGAAGATACCGGGACGGCGACCTACAATGAGCAGTTCTTC	CSVEDTGTATYNEQFF
-	TRBD1	TRBV5-4	TRBJ2-5	TGTGCTGCCGGACAGGGCCAAGAGACCCAGTACTTC	CAAGQGQETQYF
once	TRBD1	TRBV19	TRBJ2-7	TGTGCCAGTAGTATAGAACAGGGGGCCGACGAGCAGTACTTC	CASSIEQGADEQYF
few	-	TRBV28	TRBJ2-5	TGTGCCAGCAGTTACGTTGCAGGGCAGGAGACCCAGTACTTC	CASSYVAGQETQYF
-	-	TRBV19	TRBJ2-1	TGTGCCAGTAGTACAAGACAAGCCCTAACCTACAATGAGCAGTTCTTC	CASSTRQALTYNEQFF
few	TRBD2	TRBV6-4	TRBJ2-2	TGTGCCAGCAGCCGCACTAGCGGGAGTAACACCGGGGAGCTGTTTTTT	CASSRTSGSNTGELFF
-	TRBD1	TRBV10-2	TRBJ1-4	TGCGCCAGCGGCATCCCAGGGGGTGAAAAACTGTTTTTT	CASGIPGGEKLFF
-	TRBD1	TRBV4-2	TRBJ1-1	TGTGCCAGCAGCCACGCTGGACAGGGTTTCGGCACTGAAGCTTTCTTT	CASSHAGQGFGTEAFF
-	TRBD1	TRBV7-9	TRBJ2-3	TGTGCCAGCAGCCTCGGGACAGGGGGCCTCACGCAGTATTTT	CASSLGTGGLTQYF
few	TRBD1	TRBV18	TRBJ1-1	TGTGCCAGCCAGGGACAGCGAATGGACACTGAAGCTTTCTTT	CASQGQRMDTEAFF
-	TRBD1	TRBV7-2	TRBJ2-7	TGTGCCAGCAGCTTAGCAGGGACAGGGAGTATCGTCTCCTACGAGCAGTACTTC	CASSLAGTGSIVSYEQYF
-	-	TRBV28	TRBJ1-2	TGTGCCAGCAGCCGGGGTGGCCAGGGCGGTGGCTACACCTTC	CASSRGGQGGGYTF
-	-	TRBV28	TRBJ1-2	TGTGCCAGCACCAGCGGGGTGAGAAACTATGGCTACACCTTC	CASTSGVRNYGYTF
-	-	TRBV5-1	TRBJ1-2	TGCGCCAGCAGCTTGGGTTCCGGGACAACCTCCCGAGGGGTAAACTATGGCTACACCTTC	CASSLGSGTTSRGVNYGYTF
-	TRBD2	TRBV5-4	TRBJ2-7	TGTGCCAGCAGCCCAACTAGCGGGAGTTACGAGCAGTACTTC	CASSPTSGSYEQYF
-	TRBD2	TRBV29-1	TRBJ2-1	TGCAGCGTTGCTGCTAGCGGCCTGTCCTACAATGAGCAGTTCTTC	CSVAASGLSYNEQFF
few	-	TRBV29-1	TRBJ1-3	TGCAGCGTTGAATTAAAGACCTTGGGAAACACCATATATTTT	CSVELKTLGNTIYF
once	-	TRBV6-4	TRBJ1-1	TGTGCCAGCAGAGCACAGGGAAGCACTGAAGCTTTCTTT	CASRAQGSTEAFF
few	TRBD1	TRBV6-1	TRBJ1-1	TGTGCCAGCAGTGCTGGACAGGAGAACACTGAAGCTTTCTTT	CASSAGQENTEAFF